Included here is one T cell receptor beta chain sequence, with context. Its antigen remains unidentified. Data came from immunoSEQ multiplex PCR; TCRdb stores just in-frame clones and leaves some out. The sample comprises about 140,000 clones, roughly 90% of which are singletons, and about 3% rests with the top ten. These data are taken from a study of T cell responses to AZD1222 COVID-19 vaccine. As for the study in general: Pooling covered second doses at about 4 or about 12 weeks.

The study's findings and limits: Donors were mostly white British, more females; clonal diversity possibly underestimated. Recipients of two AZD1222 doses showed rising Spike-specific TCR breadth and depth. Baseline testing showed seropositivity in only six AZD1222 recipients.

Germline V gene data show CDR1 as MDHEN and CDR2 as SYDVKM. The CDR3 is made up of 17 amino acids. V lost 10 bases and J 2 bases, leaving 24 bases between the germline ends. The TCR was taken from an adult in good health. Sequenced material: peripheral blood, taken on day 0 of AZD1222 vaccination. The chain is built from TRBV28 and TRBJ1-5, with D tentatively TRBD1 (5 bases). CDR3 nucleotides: TGTGCCACCGTCCCCTCTGTCGGGGGAAAGGGCAATCAGCCCCAGCATTTT. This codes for CATVPSVGGKGNQPQHF.